The 23 T cell receptor beta chains below come from one sample, sequenced in a study of T-cell reconstitution after alpha-beta-depleted transplantation in children. It was with unique molecular identifiers that the TCRbeta library was prepared. TCRdb reanalysed the PCR reads using MiXCR and keeps one entry per CDR3 protein. This sample has almost 600,000 distinct CDR3 sequences, with over 25% found just once. The input for sequencing was PBMCs, taken before TCRalphabeta/CD19-depleted stem cell transplant. All receptors come from a boy under two years old with Wiskott-Aldrich syndrome, due to receive a stem cell transplant.

In this sample, this clonotype turned up a few times. The chain couples TRBV20-1 to TRBJ2-2; 9 bases match TRBD2. In germline, CDR1 is DFQATT, CDR2 SNEGSKA (reference sequence). The CDR3 is 15 amino acids. V gave up 0 bases and J gave up 3 bases; unmatched junction bases: 2. In DNA, the CDR3 is TGCAGTGCTAGAGAAGCGGGAGGTTACACCGGGGAGCTGTTTTTT. Translated: CSAREAGGYTGELFF.

This clonotype was counted between two and nine times. The chain has TRBV29-1 and TRBJ2-1, with a possible D match to TRBD1 (5 bases). CDR1 is SQVTM, CDR2 ANQGSEA, per germline. The V and J ends lost 5 bases and 5 bases respectively, with 16 bases between them. There are 14 residues in the CDR3. The CDR3 protein is CSVRTGAHNNEQFF. Written as DNA, the CDR3 is TGCAGCGTTCGAACAGGCGCTCATAACAATGAGCAGTTCTTC.

This clonotype has only a few counts. The rearrangement uses TRBV5-5 and TRBJ2-7; D possibly matches TRBD1 or TRBD2 (6 bases each). Germline V gene sequence: CDR1 SGHKS, CDR2 YYEKEE (reference sequence). Trimming removed 4 bases from V and 2 bases from J, with 19 bases in between. This CDR3 contains 16 residues. The CDR3 loop is CASSLMGGTNTYEQYF. CDR3 sequence (DNA): TGTGCCAGCAGCCTCATGGGCGGGACAAACACCTACGAGCAGTACTTC.

This clonotype was observed a few times. The rearrangement uses TRBV5-1 and TRBJ2-2; 9 bases are shared with TRBD1. Germline values: CDR1 SGHRS, CDR2 YFSETQ. V shed 0 bases, J shed 4 bases, and the junction held 10 bases outside the gene matches. CDR3 length: 18 residues. This CDR3 reads CASSLADRGHLSTGELFF. The CDR3 DNA is TGCGCCAGCAGCTTGGCGGACAGGGGCCATCTGAGCACCGGGGAGCTGTTTTTT. Based on the CDR3 plus reference TRBV5-1 and TRBJ2-2, the full variable domain is KAGVTQTPRYLIKTRGQQVTLSCSPISGHRSVSWYQQTPGQGLQFLFEYFSETQRNKGNFPGRFSGRQFSNSRSEMNVSTLELGDSALYLCASSLADRGHLSTGELFFGEGSRLTVL.

The table lists this clonotype with a few counts. This chain uses TRBV6-6 with TRBJ2-5; tentative D call: TRBD2 (6 bases). The CDR3 has 12 residues. Trimming took 5 bases from V and 8 from J, leaving 12 bases between them. CDR1 and CDR2 from the germline V gene are MNHNY and SVGAGI (reference sequence). Written as DNA, the CDR3 is TGTGCCAGCAGTCGGGAGCCGAAAACCCAGTACTTC. Amino acids: CASSREPKTQYF.

The chain uses TRBV6-2 or TRBV6-3 and TRBJ2-2, with TRBD2 matching 9 bases. The CDR3 totals 17 residues. After removal of 2 bases from V and 2 bases from J, the junction contained 6 bases not matched to a gene. CDR1 and CDR2 from the germline V gene are MNHEY and SVGEGT. As DNA, the CDR3 is TGTGCCAGCAGTTACGTTAGCGGGAGAATTAACACCGGGGAGCTGTTTTTT. Its protein is CASSYVSGRINTGELFF.

Only a few counts were recorded for this clonotype. CDR3 protein: CASSRPGRLDNEQFF. The DNA for the CDR3 is TGCGCCAGCAGCCGACCGGGACGCTTAGACAATGAGCAGTTCTTC. The chain has TRBV4-1 and TRBJ2-1; either TRBD1 or TRBD2 may supply D (5 bases each). V was shortened by 4 bases and J by 5 bases, with 15 bases between the two germline ends. This CDR3 is built from 15 residues. In germline, CDR1 is MGHRA, CDR2 YSYEKL.

The chain couples TRBV4-1 to TRBJ2-1; D is possibly TRBD2 (6 bases). The V and J ends lost 4 bases and 4 bases respectively, with 20 bases between them. In germline, CDR1 is MGHRA, CDR2 YSYEKL. The CDR3 has 17 amino acids. Here the CDR3 DNA reads TGCGCCAGCAGCCGCGTCCAAAGACTAGGAGGATACAATGAGCAGTTCTTC. Amino acids: CASSRVQRLGGYNEQFF.

The chain carries TRBV5-1 and TRBJ1-3; D ambiguous. Trimming removed 0 bases from V and 2 bases from J, with 9 bases in between. CDR3 length: 15 residues. Germline assignment: CDR1 SGHRS and CDR2 YFSETQ. The CDR3 region is CASSLEAGTGNTIYF. The CDR3 coding sequence is TGCGCCAGCAGCTTGGAGGCAGGAACTGGAAACACCATATATTTT.

This clonotype was counted between two and nine times. The rearrangement uses TRBV20-1 and TRBJ2-3, with 14 nucleotides matching TRBD2. Germline lookup yields CDR1 DFQATT and CDR2 SNEGSKA (reference sequence). There are 16 residues in the CDR3. With 5 bases clipped from V and 4 bases from J, the junction kept 8 bases outside the gene matches. CDR3 in amino acids: CSASGLAGERSDTQYF. Written as DNA, the CDR3 is TGCAGTGCTTCGGGACTAGCGGGAGAAAGGTCAGATACGCAGTATTTT.

This sequence joins TRBV2 and TRBJ2-5; 7 positions agree with TRBD1. The CDR3 consists of 14 residues. The V gene end was trimmed by 2 bases and the J gene end by 5 bases; junction bases not matched to a gene: 5. Germline V gene sequence: CDR1 SNHLY, CDR2 FYNNEI. CDR3 residues: CASSERGRKETQYF. CDR3 sequence (DNA): TGTGCCAGCAGTGAAAGGGGGCGCAAGGAGACCCAGTACTTC.

The sample holds a few counts of this clonotype. The chain couples TRBV7-2 to TRBJ2-1, with D unresolved. CDR3 length equals 14 residues. Deletions cut 5 bases from V and 3 bases from J, with 11 bases between. Germline V gene data show CDR1 as SGHTA and CDR2 as FQGNSA. For the CDR3, the DNA is TGTGCCAGCAGCCCCTTCTCCAGCTACAATGAGCAGTTCTTC. It encodes CASSPFSSYNEQFF.

V gene TRBV20-1 combines with J gene TRBJ2-7; 7 nucleotides match TRBD1. The CDR3 runs 14 residues. Germline assignment: CDR1 DFQATT and CDR2 SNEGSKA (reference sequence). The J segment lost 5 bases and the V segment lost 6 bases, leaving 13 bases of the junction unmatched. This CDR3 is CSAKKQGILHEQYF. DNA for the CDR3: TGCAGTGCCAAAAAACAGGGGATTCTGCACGAGCAGTACTTC.

This chain uses TRBV5-1 with TRBJ2-4; TRBD1 might be the D (6 bases). The CDR3 spans 13 residues. The V gene's germline CDR1 is SGHRS and CDR2 YFSETQ. V dropped 4 bases and J dropped 6 bases, with 11 bases sitting between them. CDR3 protein: CASSPGDRNIQYF. Here the CDR3 DNA reads TGCGCCAGCAGCCCAGGGGACCGAAACATTCAGTACTTC.

This clonotype showed up many times. The chain employs TRBV27 and TRBJ2-5; no firm D call. The CDR3 length is 14 residues. The germline V gene has CDR1 MNHEY and CDR2 SMNVEV (reference sequence). V dropped 3 bases and J dropped 3 bases, with 11 bases sitting between them. CDR3 loop: CASSFGRAEETQYF. In DNA form, the CDR3 reads TGTGCCAGCAGTTTCGGCCGGGCGGAAGAGACCCAGTACTTC.

The chain has TRBV18 and TRBJ2-1; D might be TRBD2 (5 bases). V lost 2 bases and J 8 bases, leaving 16 bases between the germline ends. This CDR3 comprises 15 residues. Germline assignment: CDR1 KGHSH and CDR2 LQKENI. The CDR3 bases are TGTGCCAGCTCACCAACGCTAGCTCTGTTGTATGAGCAGTTCTTC. Its protein product is CASSPTLALLYEQFF.

This clonotype is a singleton in its sample. The chain recombines TRBV5-1 with TRBJ2-1; 8 nucleotides agree with TRBD2. The CDR3 consists of 14 residues. Germline V gene lookup returns CDR1 SGHRS and CDR2 YFSETQ. Losses at the gene ends were 4 bases for V and 5 bases for J; bases not matched to a gene: 5. The CDR3 here is CASSAGLGDNEQFF. For the CDR3, the DNA is TGCGCCAGCAGCGCGGGACTAGGGGACAATGAGCAGTTCTTC.

The chain is built from TRBV28 and TRBJ2-2; TRBD1 agrees at 10 bases. Germline CDR1 and CDR2: MDHEN and SYDVKM. The CDR3 spans 17 residues. Germline trimming cut 5 bases from V and 9 bases from J; bases unmatched to any gene: 15. The CDR3 coding sequence is TGTGCCAGCAGTCCCCTGGGGAAGGGGACAGGGGTTCGGGAGCTGTTTTTT. Residues: CASSPLGKGTGVRELFF. Variable domain in full (rest from reference TRBV28 and TRBJ2-2): DVKVTQSSRYLVKRTGEKVFLECVQDMDHENMFWYRQDPGLGLRLIYFSYDVKMKEKGDIPEGYSVSREKKERFSLILESASTNQTSMYLCASSPLGKGTGVRELFFGEGSRLTVL.

There are a few counts of this clonotype. The J gene is TRBJ2-5, the V gene TRBV10-3; unclear D gene. V was shortened by 8 bases and J by 5 bases, with 9 bases between the two germline ends. The CDR3 length is 11 residues. In germline, CDR1 is ENHRY, CDR2 SYGVKD. CDR3 sequence reads: CAIAQAETQYF. CDR3 nucleotides: TGTGCCATCGCCCAGGCGGAGACCCAGTACTTC.

This chain links TRBV5-1 with TRBJ1-1, with D uncertain. V was cut by 4 bases and J by 7 bases, with 17 bases left in between. Germline lookup yields CDR1 SGHRS and CDR2 YFSETQ. The length of the CDR3 is 14 residues. CDR3 coding DNA: TGCGCCAGCAGCCCACGACAAGGAGGGATTGAAGCTTTCTTT. Translated, it gives CASSPRQGGIEAFF.

V usage is TRBV12-3 or TRBV12-4 and J usage is TRBJ1-5; D not certain. CDR3 size: 12 residues. The V end lost 3 bases, the J end lost 5 bases, and 5 bases lay between the germline ends. The DNA of the CDR3 is TGTGCCAGCAGTTTTAATCATCAGCCCCAGCATTTT. Translation gives CASSFNHQPQHF.

This chain joins TRBV28 and TRBJ2-7, with D tentatively TRBD2 (5 bases). V lost 8 bases, J lost 4 bases, and 18 bases lay in between. This CDR3 region has 14 residues. In germline, CDR1 is MDHEN, CDR2 SYDVKM. CDR3 protein: CASHRRASRYEQYF. The CDR3 DNA reads as TGTGCCAGCCATCGGCGGGCCTCTCGGTACGAGCAGTACTTC.

The rearrangement uses TRBV20-1 and TRBJ1-2; D might be TRBD1 (6 bases). Germline V gives CDR1 DFQATT, CDR2 SNEGSKA (reference sequence). Trimming took off 4 bases at V and 8 bases at J, with 11 bases between the two ends. There are 11 residues in the CDR3. CDR3 in amino acids: CSAISRGGYTF. CDR3 nucleotide sequence: TGCAGTGCTATATCCAGGGGAGGCTACACCTTC.